A selection of T cell receptor beta chains follows, all from one sample in a study of CD8+ T cells in alopecia areata. Libraries were prepared by immunoSEQ multiplex PCR; TCRdb keeps only in-frame clonotypes and omits some of them. Here the sample spans more than 200,000 clones, roughly two thirds being singletons. The sequencing here drew on CD4+ T cells sorted from blood, taken at week 0. The receptors derive from a human donor with alopecia areata. CDR3s include the opening cysteine and the closing phenylalanine or tryptophan. D genes are given only for firm matches. The size field is filled for only some rows; it gives once, few, many or a size class.

v_gene	d_gene	abundance	j_gene	CDR3nt	CDR3aa
TRBV30	NA	NA	TRBJ2-1	TGTGCCGGTCTAAGGGGGTCCTACAATGAGCAGTTCTTC	CAGLRGSYNEQFF
TRBV29-1	NA	NA	TRBJ1-2	TGCAGCGTACAGAGAGACCCCTCCTATGGCTACACCTTC	CSVQRDPSYGYTF
TRBV9	TRBD1	NA	TRBJ1-1	TGTGCCAGCAGCCCTACCGGGACAGCGAACACTGAAGCTTTCTTT	CASSPTGTANTEAFF
TRBV30	NA	NA	TRBJ2-5	TGTGCCTGGAGTGCGGACGCCGGTAGGGAGACCCAGTACTTC	CAWSADAGRETQYF
TRBV28	NA	few	TRBJ2-1	TGTGCCAGCAGCAAACTACTCCCCTTTGAGCAGTTCTTC	CASSKLLPFEQFF
TRBV6-5	NA	NA	TRBJ1-4	TGTGCCAGCAGCGGAGGAAGAGTCCCCAATGAAAAACTGTTTTTT	CASSGGRVPNEKLFF
TRBV6-5	NA	NA	TRBJ1-2	TGTGCCAGCAGTTACTCCGGGGGCAGGGGCTATGGCTACACCTTC	CASSYSGGRGYGYTF
TRBV30	TRBD1	NA	TRBJ1-6	TGTGCCTGGAGGGGGGACAGGGCTAATTCACCCCTCCACTTT	CAWRGDRANSPLHF
TRBV30	TRBD1	NA	TRBJ2-7	TGTGCCTACCGGGCAGGGGGCAGGGGCGAGCAGTACTTC	CAYRAGGRGEQYF
TRBV29-1	TRBD1	NA	TRBJ1-2	TGCAGCGCCACGGACAGGGCGGGAGGCTACACCTTC	CSATDRAGGYTF
TRBV9	TRBD2	NA	TRBJ2-7	TGTGCCAGCAGCCCCACTAGCGGGGCCCACGAGCAGTACTTC	CASSPTSGAHEQYF
TRBV13	NA	NA	TRBJ2-7	TGTGCCAGCAGCTTCACTCCAGGGACCTACGAGCAGTACTTC	CASSFTPGTYEQYF
TRBV12-5	NA	NA	TRBJ2-7	TGTGCTAGTGGTTTAGGGCGGATTTACGAGCAGTACTTC	CASGLGRIYEQYF
TRBV7-9	NA	NA	TRBJ1-2	TGTGCCAGCAGCTTAGAGGCGGGAGGCTACACCTTC	CASSLEAGGYTF
TRBV20-1	NA	NA	TRBJ2-3	TGCAGTGCCCCCCTAGGGGATACGCAGTATTTT	CSAPLGDTQYF
TRBV30	NA	NA	TRBJ2-1	TGTGCCTGGAGACTAGAGAATGAGCAGTTCTTC	CAWRLENEQFF
TRBV11-2	NA	NA	TRBJ2-5	TGTGCCAGCAGCTTACTGGCAGGGCAAGTGACCCAGTACTTC	CASSLLAGQVTQYF
TRBV5-1	NA	NA	TRBJ2-1	TGCGCCAGCTCCCGGACGATAGCCTCAAATGAGCAGTTCTTC	CASSRTIASNEQFF
TRBV7-2	NA	few	TRBJ2-7	TGTGCCAGCAGCTTCGGGTCCTACGAGCAGTACTTC	CASSFGSYEQYF
TRBV7-2	TRBD2	once	TRBJ2-3	TGTGCCAGCAGCTTAGCGAAGCGGGGGCCCTACACAGATACGCAGTATTTT	CASSLAKRGPYTDTQYF
TRBV7-3	TRBD2	NA	TRBJ2-1	TGTGCCAGCAGTAAGACTAGCGGGGATTACAATGAGCAGTTCTTC	CASSKTSGDYNEQFF
TRBV7-3	NA	NA	TRBJ2-7	TGTGCCAGCTCCCGACTCCACGGGAACGAGCAGTACTTC	CASSRLHGNEQYF
TRBV19	NA	NA	TRBJ2-5	TGTGCCAGTAGTAATCGTGGTCGAGAGACCCAGTACTTC	CASSNRGRETQYF
TRBV27	TRBD2	NA	TRBJ2-3	TGTGCCAGCAGTCCCTCAGCGGGAGGTACGCAGTATTTT	CASSPSAGGTQYF
TRBV7-9	NA	once	TRBJ2-5	TGTGCCAGCAGCTTAGTACGACAGGTCCAAGAGACCCAGTACTTC	CASSLVRQVQETQYF
TRBV27	NA	NA	TRBJ1-6	TGTGCCAGCAGAACACAATATTGGGATAATTCACCCCTCCACTTT	CASRTQYWDNSPLHF
TRBV29-1	NA	NA	TRBJ2-1	TGCAGCGCAGATATACAGGGCTACAATGAGCAGTTCTTC	CSADIQGYNEQFF
TRBV7-6	NA	NA	TRBJ2-5	TGTGCCAGCAGTCCTAGTGAGGAGACCCAGTACTTC	CASSPSEETQYF
TRBV30	NA	once	TRBJ2-1	TGTGCCGGACTTCGGCGGAATGAGCAGTTCTTC	CAGLRRNEQFF
TRBV7-9	TRBD1	NA	TRBJ2-1	TGTGCCAGCAGCAGAGCCGGGACAGGGGTTTTCAATGAGCAGTTCTTC	CASSRAGTGVFNEQFF
TRBV30	NA	NA	TRBJ1-1	TGTGCCTGGAGACAGGCGAACACTGAAGCTTTCTTT	CAWRQANTEAFF
TRBV15	NA	NA	TRBJ2-3	TGTGCCACCAGCAGATCCGGGGGCCCTAGCACAGATACGCAGTATTTT	CATSRSGGPSTDTQYF
TRBV27	NA	NA	TRBJ2-5	TGTGCCAGCAGTACTTTTTATGGGACCCAGTACTTC	CASSTFYGTQYF
TRBV29-1	NA	few	TRBJ1-2	TGCAGCGTTACAACCAGGGGAATGGGTGGCTACACCTTC	CSVTTRGMGGYTF